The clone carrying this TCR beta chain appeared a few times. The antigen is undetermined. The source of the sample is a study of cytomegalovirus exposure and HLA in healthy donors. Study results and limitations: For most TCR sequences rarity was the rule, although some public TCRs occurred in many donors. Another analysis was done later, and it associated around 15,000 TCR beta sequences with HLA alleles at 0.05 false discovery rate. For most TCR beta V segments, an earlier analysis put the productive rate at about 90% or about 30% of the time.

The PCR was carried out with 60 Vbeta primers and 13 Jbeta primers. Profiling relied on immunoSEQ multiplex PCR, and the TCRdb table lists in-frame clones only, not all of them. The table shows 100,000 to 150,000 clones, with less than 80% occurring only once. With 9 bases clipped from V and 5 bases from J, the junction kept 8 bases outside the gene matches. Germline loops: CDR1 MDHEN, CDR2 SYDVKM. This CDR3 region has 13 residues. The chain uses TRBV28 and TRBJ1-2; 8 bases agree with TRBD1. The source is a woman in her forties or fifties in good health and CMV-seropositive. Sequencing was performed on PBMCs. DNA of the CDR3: TGTGCCAGTACCGGACAGGGAGGGTATGGCTACACCTTC. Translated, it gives CASTGQGGYGYTF.